This T cell receptor (beta chain) was identified during a study of spatial heterogeneity in lung cancer. This clonotype has ten or more counts. Single TCR cDNA molecules each had their own unique molecular identifier. TCRdb independently ran MiXCR on the 5' RACE reads; one entry per CDR3 protein. The sample includes over 50,000 distinct CDR3 sequences, approximately 6% of them seen just once. Time point: sample taken at primary tumor resection. Donors were roughly 70 untreated early-stage non-small cell lung cancer patients. Without sorting, whole RNA was sequenced from tumor, nontumor lung or frozen PBMC. The receptor was derived from a female donor with early-stage non-small cell lung cancer. The sample in question was PBMCs, obtained at surgery.

The CDR3 DNA reads as TGTGCCAGCAGCCCCACGGGCGTCTACGAGCAGTACTTC. It specifies CASSPTGVYEQYF. The rearrangement joins TRBV12-3 or TRBV12-4 to TRBJ2-7; D gene ambiguous. The V gene lost 6 bases and the J gene lost 3 bases, with 12 bases spanning the gap. There are 13 residues in the CDR3.